The present T cell receptor (beta chain) was sequenced within a study of response to subunit inactivated influenza vaccine. Comment on this clonotype: Its antigen remains unknown.

Study observations and caveats: It was suggested by the authors that few new T cells are recruited by each seasonal influenza vaccination.

TCRdb re-derived calls from the RT-PCR reads in MiXCR, one entry per CDR3 protein. Of around 750,000 distinct CDR3 sequences in the sample, approximately 22% were seen once. Trimming removed 4 bases from V and 6 bases from J, with 9 bases in between. The CDR3 length is 12 residues. Source: PBMCs from blood, taken around 5 days after vaccination. This chain joins TRBV12-3 or TRBV12-4 and TRBJ2-5; D perhaps matches TRBD2 (7 bases). This sequence originates from a man between 45 and 60 years old who received an inactivated influenza vaccine. CDR3 sequence: CASSWGGQTQYF. The DNA for the CDR3 is TGTGCCAGCAGTTGGGGGGGCCAGACCCAGTACTTC.